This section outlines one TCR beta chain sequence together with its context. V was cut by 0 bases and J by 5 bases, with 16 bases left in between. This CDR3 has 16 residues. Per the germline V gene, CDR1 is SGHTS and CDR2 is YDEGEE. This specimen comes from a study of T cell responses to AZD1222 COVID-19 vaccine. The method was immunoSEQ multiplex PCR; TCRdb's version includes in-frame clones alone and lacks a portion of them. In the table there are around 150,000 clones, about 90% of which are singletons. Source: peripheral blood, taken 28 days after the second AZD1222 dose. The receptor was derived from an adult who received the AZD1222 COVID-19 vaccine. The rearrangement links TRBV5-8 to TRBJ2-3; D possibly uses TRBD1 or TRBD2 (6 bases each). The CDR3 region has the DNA TGTGCCAGCAGCTTGGGGAACGGGGGCCGGGGAGATACGCAGTATTTT. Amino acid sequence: CASSLGNGGRGDTQYF.